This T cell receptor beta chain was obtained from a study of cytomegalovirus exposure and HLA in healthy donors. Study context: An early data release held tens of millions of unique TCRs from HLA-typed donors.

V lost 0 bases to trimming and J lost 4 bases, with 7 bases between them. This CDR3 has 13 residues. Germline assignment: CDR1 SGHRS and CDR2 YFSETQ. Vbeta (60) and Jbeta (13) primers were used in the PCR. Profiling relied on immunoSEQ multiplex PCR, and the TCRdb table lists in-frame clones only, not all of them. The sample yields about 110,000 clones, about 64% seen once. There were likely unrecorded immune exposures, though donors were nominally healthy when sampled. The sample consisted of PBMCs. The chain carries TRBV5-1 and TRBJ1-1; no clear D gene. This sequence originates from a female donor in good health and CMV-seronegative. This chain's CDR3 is CASSLAFGTEAFF. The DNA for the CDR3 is TGCGCCAGCAGCTTGGCGTTCGGCACTGAAGCTTTCTTT.